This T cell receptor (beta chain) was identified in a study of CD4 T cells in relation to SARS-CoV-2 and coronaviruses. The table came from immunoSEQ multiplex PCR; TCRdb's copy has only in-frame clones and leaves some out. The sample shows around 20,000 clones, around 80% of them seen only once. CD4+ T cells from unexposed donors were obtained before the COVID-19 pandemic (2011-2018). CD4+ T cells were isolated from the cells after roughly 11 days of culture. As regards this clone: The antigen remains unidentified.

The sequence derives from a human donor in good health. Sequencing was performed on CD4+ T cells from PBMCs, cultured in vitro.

CDR3: CASTGRWGQPQHF. The CDR3 DNA reads TGTGCCAGCACCGGCAGGTGGGGTCAGCCCCAGCATTTT. The V and J genes are TRBV28 and TRBJ1-5, with D unclear. V lost 7 bases to trimming and J lost 6 bases, with 13 bases between them. Per the germline V gene, CDR1 is MDHEN and CDR2 is SYDVKM. CDR3 length: 13 residues.